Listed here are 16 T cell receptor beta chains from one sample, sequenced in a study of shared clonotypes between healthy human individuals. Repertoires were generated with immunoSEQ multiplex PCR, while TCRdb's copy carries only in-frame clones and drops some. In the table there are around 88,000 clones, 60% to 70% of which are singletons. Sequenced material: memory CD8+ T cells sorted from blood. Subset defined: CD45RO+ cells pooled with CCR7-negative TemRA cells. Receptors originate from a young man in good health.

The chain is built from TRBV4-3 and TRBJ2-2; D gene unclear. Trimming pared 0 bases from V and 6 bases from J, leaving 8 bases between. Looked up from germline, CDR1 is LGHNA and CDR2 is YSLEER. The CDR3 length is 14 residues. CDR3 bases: TGCGCCAGCAGCCAAGAGGCCGGGTCCGGGGAGCTGTTTTTT. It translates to CASSQEAGSGELFF.

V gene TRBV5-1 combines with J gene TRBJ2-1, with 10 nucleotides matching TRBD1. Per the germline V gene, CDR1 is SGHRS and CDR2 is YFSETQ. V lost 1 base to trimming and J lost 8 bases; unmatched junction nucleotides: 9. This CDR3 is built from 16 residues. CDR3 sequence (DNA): TGCGCCAGCAGCTTGCGTGGGACAGGGGTTTTCGATGAGCAGTTCTTC. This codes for CASSLRGTGVFDEQFF.

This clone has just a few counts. CDR3 coding DNA: TGTGCCAGCAGCCCAACGACCCTCCGGAATGAGCAGTTCTTC. As protein: CASSPTTLRNEQFF. The rearrangement uses TRBV7-8 and TRBJ2-1; D uncertain. The germline V gene has CDR1 SGHVS and CDR2 FQNEAQ. With 5 bases removed from V and 7 bases from J, the gap between germline ends came to 15 bases. The CDR3 covers 14 residues.

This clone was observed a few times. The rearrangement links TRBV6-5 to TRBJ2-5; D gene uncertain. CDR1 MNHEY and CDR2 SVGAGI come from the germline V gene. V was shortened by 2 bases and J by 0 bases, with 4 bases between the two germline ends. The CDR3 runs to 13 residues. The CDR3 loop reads CASSYNYQETQYF. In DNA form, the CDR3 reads TGTGCCAGCAGTTACAACTACCAAGAGACCCAGTACTTC.

CDR3 in DNA: TGTGCCAGCAGCCCCGCCGGGACTACCTCCTACGAGCAGTACTTC. Protein: CASSPAGTTSYEQYF. This chain uses TRBV7-9 with TRBJ2-7, with 7 positions matching TRBD2. The length of the CDR3 is 15 residues. With V trimmed by 5 bases and J by 0 bases, 7 bases remained unmatched. CDR1 SEHNR and CDR2 FQNEAQ come from the germline V gene (reference sequence).

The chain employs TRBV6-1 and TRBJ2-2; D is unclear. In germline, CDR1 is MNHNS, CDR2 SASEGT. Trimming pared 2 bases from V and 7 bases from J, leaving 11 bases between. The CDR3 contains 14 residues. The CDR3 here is CASSETAGVGELFF. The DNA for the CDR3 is TGTGCCAGCAGTGAAACAGCCGGAGTCGGGGAGCTGTTTTTT.

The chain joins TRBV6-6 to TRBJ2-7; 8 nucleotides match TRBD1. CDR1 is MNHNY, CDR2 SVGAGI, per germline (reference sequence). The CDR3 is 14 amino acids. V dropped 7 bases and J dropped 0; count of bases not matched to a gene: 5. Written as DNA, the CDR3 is TGTGCCAGCACCGTGACAGGGGCCTCCTACGAGCAGTACTTC. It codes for CASTVTGASYEQYF.

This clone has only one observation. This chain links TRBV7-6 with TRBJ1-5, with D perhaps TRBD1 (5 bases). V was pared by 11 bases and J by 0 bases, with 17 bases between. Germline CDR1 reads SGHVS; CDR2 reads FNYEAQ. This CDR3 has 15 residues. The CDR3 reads CAHRPGDYSNQPQHF. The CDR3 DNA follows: TGTGCCCACCGGCCGGGGGACTATAGCAATCAGCCCCAGCATTTT. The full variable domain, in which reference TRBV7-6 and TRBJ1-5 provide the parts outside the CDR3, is GAGVSQSPRYKVTKRGQDVALRCDPISGHVSLYWYRQALGQGPEFLTYFNYEAQQDKSGLPNDRFSAERPEGSISTLTIQRTEQRDSAMYRCAHRPGDYSNQPQHFGDGTRLSIL.

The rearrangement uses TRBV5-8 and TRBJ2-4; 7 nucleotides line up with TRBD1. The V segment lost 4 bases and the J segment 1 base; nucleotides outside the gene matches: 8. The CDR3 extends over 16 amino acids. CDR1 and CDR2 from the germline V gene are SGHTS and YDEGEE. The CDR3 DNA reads TGTGCCAGCAGCCAAAGGACAGGTTACGCCAAAAACATTCAGTACTTC. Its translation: CASSQRTGYAKNIQYF.

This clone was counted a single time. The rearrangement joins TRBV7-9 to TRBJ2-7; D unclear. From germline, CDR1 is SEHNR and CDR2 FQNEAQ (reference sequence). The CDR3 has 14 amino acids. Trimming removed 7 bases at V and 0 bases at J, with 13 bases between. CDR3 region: CASTGKGSSYEQYF. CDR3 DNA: TGTGCCAGCACCGGAAAAGGGTCCTCCTACGAGCAGTACTTC.

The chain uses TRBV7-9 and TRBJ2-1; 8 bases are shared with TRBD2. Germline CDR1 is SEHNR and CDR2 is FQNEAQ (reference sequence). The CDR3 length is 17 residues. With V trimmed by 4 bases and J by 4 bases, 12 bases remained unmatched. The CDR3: CASSSGRAGASYNEQFF. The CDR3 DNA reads TGTGCCAGCAGCTCCGGGCGAGCGGGAGCTTCTTACAATGAGCAGTTCTTC. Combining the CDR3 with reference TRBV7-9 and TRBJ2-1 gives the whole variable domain DTGVSQNPRHKITKRGQNVTFRCDPISEHNRLYWYRQTLGQGPEFLTYFQNEAQLEKSRLLSDRFSAERPKGSFSTLEIQRTEQGDSAMYLCASSSGRAGASYNEQFFGPGTRLTVL.

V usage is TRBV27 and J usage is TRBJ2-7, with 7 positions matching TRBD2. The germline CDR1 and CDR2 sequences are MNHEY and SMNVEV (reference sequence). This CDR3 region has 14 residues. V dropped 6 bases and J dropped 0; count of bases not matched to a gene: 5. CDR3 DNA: TGTGCCAGCAGCCCCCGCGGGAGCTCCTACGAGCAGTACTTC. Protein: CASSPRGSSYEQYF.

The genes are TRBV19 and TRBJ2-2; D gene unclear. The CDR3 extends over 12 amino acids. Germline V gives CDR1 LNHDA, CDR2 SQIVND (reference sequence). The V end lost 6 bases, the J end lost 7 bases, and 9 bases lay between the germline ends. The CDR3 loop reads CASRNWGGELFF. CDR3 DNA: TGTGCCAGTAGAAACTGGGGCGGGGAGCTGTTTTTT. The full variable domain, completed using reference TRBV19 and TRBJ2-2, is DGGITQSPKYLFRKEGQNVTLSCEQNLNHDAMYWYRQDPGQGLRLIYYSQIVNDFQKGDIAEGYSVSREKKESFPLTVTSAQKNPTAFYLCASRNWGGELFFGEGSRLTVL.

CDR3 protein: CASSWGQGDTEAFF. CDR3 DNA sequence: TGTGCCAGCAGCTGGGGACAGGGTGACACTGAAGCTTTCTTT. The chain recombines TRBV5-4 with TRBJ1-1, with 9 bases aligning to TRBD1. Germline assignment: CDR1 SGHNT and CDR2 YYREEE (reference sequence). CDR3 length: 14 residues. Trimming removed 3 bases from V and 3 bases from J; junction bases left unmatched: 3.

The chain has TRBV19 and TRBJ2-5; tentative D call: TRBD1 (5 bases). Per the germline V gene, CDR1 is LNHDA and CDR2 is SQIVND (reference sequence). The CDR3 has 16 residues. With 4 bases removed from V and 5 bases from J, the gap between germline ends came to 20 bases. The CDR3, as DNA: TGTGCCAGTAGTAGCCAGCCTAGGGGCTTTGGGGAGACCCAGTACTTC. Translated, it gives CASSSQPRGFGETQYF.

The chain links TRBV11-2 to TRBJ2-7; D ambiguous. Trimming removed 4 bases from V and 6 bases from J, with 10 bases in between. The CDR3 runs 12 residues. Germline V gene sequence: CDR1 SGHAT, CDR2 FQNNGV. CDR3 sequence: CASSSAIGEQYF. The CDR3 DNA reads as TGTGCCAGCAGCTCCGCAATTGGCGAGCAGTACTTC.